The 6 T cell receptor beta chains given below trace back to one sample, sequenced in a study of blood T cell repertoires in COVID-19 (dated by TCRdb to 2020 to 2022). Library prep was done by the immunoSEQ multiplex PCR assay. The table was pulled from immuneACCESS by TCRdb, which kept in-frame rearrangements only. Such tables lose some clones; where checked, under half of the loss comes from unresolved V genes, and the rest has no known cause. The sample contains approximately 110,000 clones, around 88% of them found a single time. Together, the top ten hold 0.7% to 0.9% of the sample. The material sequenced was peripheral blood. The receptor source for this set is a woman aged 45-65 years with active or convalescent COVID-19.

This sequence joins TRBV5-8 and TRBJ1-4, with TRBD1 matching 7 bases. V shed 3 bases, J shed 7 bases, and the junction held 15 bases outside the gene matches. Germline V gene sequence: CDR1 SGHTS, CDR2 YDEGEE. The length of the CDR3 is 17 residues. The CDR3 protein is CASSWRTGDRVSEKLFF. CDR3 sequence (DNA): TGTGCCAGCAGCTGGAGAACGGGGGACAGAGTTAGTGAAAAACTGTTTTTT.

The CDR3 spells CASSFGGNQPQHF. The DNA of the CDR3 is TGTGCCAGCAGTTTCGGTGGCAATCAGCCCCAGCATTTT. The J gene is TRBJ1-5, the V gene TRBV28, with no clear D. CDR1 is MDHEN, CDR2 SYDVKM, per germline. This CDR3 comprises 13 residues. V lost 3 bases and J 2 bases, leaving 5 bases between the germline ends.

In its sample, this clone was seen a few times. V is TRBV4-1 and J is TRBJ2-7; D is perhaps TRBD2 (5 bases). Per the germline V gene, CDR1 is MGHRA and CDR2 is YSYEKL. The CDR3 sequence is 13 residues long. Trimming removed 1 base at V and 7 bases at J, with 11 bases between. Here the CDR3 reads CASSQVGDLEQYF. The CDR3 nucleotides read TGCGCCAGCAGCCAAGTGGGAGATTTGGAGCAGTACTTC.

The gene calls are TRBV9 and TRBJ2-7, with D uncertain. The germline V gene encodes CDR1 SGDLS and CDR2 YYNGEE. The CDR3 totals 13 residues. Trimming left V 0 bases short and J 5 bases short, with 9 bases between. The CDR3: CASSVGANHEQYF. For the CDR3, the DNA is TGTGCCAGCAGCGTAGGGGCTAATCACGAGCAGTACTTC.

The chain recombines TRBV30 with TRBJ1-2; a possible D gene is TRBD1 (5 bases). The CDR3 has 12 residues. Germline CDR1 reads GTSNPN; CDR2 reads SVGIG (reference sequence). Trimming cost V 2 bases and J 8 bases, with 12 bases left between them. CDR3 sequence (DNA): TGTGCCTGGAGTCCCATTAAGGGGGGCTACACCTTC. This codes for CAWSPIKGGYTF. Variable domain in full (rest from reference TRBV30 and TRBJ1-2): SQTIHQWPATLVQPVGSPLSLECTVEGTSNPNLYWYRQAAGRGLQLLFYSVGIGQISSEVPQNLSASRPQDRQFILSSKKLLLSDSGFYLCAWSPIKGGYTFGSGTRLTVV.

The CDR3 sequence: CASSSLVGIGELFF. In nucleotides, the CDR3 is TGTGCCAGCTCCTCTCTGGTGGGCATCGGGGAGCTGTTTTTT. The chain links TRBV18 to TRBJ2-2; D call uncertain. This CDR3 is 14 amino acids long. The V gene lost 6 bases and the J gene lost 7 bases, with 15 bases spanning the gap. Germline CDR1 is KGHSH and CDR2 is LQKENI.